The rows below give T cell receptor beta chains drawn from one sample of a study of T cell changes during pregnancy in multiple sclerosis. Repertoires were generated with immunoSEQ multiplex PCR, while TCRdb's copy carries only in-frame clones and drops some. The profile shows tens of thousands of clones, about 94% of them singletons. Sequenced here: peripheral blood, sampled in the second trimester of pregnancy. The receptors were gathered from a female donor in good health, enrolled as a control in a pregnancy study. Each CDR3 is given with its conserved first and last residue. D genes are given only for firm matches. Expanded clones get a size class; other rows say once, few or many, or leave the size out.

clone_size: NA
v_call: TRBV5-6
d_call: NA
j_call: TRBJ1-4
cdr3_aa: CASSLSGATNEKLFF
cdr3_nt: TGTGCCAGCAGCTTGTCGGGAGCAACTAATGAAAAACTGTTTTTT

clone_size: NA
v_call: TRBV11-2
d_call: NA
j_call: TRBJ1-2
cdr3_aa: CASSLGAERNYGYTF
cdr3_nt: TGTGCCAGCAGCTTAGGGGCTGAACGGAACTATGGCTACACCTTC

clone_size: NA
v_call: TRBV12-5
d_call: TRBD1
j_call: TRBJ1-3
cdr3_aa: CASGLVPGTGSGNTIYF
cdr3_nt: TGTGCTAGTGGTTTGGTACCCGGGACAGGGTCTGGAAACACCATATATTTT

clone_size: NA
v_call: TRBV5-4
d_call: NA
j_call: TRBJ2-1
cdr3_aa: CATRNYFDNEQFF
cdr3_nt: TGTGCCACCAGAAATTATTTCGACAATGAGCAGTTCTTC

clone_size: few
v_call: TRBV15
d_call: TRBD1
j_call: TRBJ1-6
cdr3_aa: CATSTGRTGGGSPLHF
cdr3_nt: TGTGCCACCAGCACCGGACGGACAGGGGGAGGCTCACCCCTCCACTTT

clone_size: NA
v_call: TRBV10-3
d_call: TRBD1
j_call: TRBJ2-7
cdr3_aa: CATRTGTGGPETAYEQYF
cdr3_nt: TGTGCCACACGAACCGGGACAGGGGGCCCCGAGACTGCTTACGAGCAGTACTTC

clone_size: NA
v_call: TRBV2
d_call: TRBD1
j_call: TRBJ1-1
cdr3_aa: CASTTGVNTEAFF
cdr3_nt: TGTGCCAGCACTACAGGGGTGAACACTGAAGCTTTCTTT

clone_size: NA
v_call: TRBV5-4
d_call: NA
j_call: TRBJ1-2
cdr3_aa: CASSPDSNYGYTF
cdr3_nt: TGTGCCAGCAGCCCCGACAGCAACTATGGCTACACCTTC

clone_size: once
v_call: TRBV6-1
d_call: TRBD1
j_call: TRBJ2-7
cdr3_aa: CASSEEGAYDEQYF
cdr3_nt: TGTGCCAGCAGTGAAGAGGGGGCATATGACGAGCAGTACTTC

clone_size: NA
v_call: TRBV9
d_call: NA
j_call: TRBJ2-7
cdr3_aa: CASSVNGVGHEQYF
cdr3_nt: TGTGCCAGCAGCGTGAACGGGGTCGGCCACGAGCAGTACTTC

clone_size: NA
v_call: TRBV5-1
d_call: NA
j_call: TRBJ2-7
cdr3_aa: CASSHPGESYEQYF
cdr3_nt: TGCGCCAGCAGTCATCCTGGAGAATCCTACGAGCAATACTTC

clone_size: NA
v_call: TRBV4-1
d_call: NA
j_call: TRBJ1-2
cdr3_aa: CASSLTGAGELDYGYTF
cdr3_nt: TGCGCCAGCAGCTTAACTGGGGCGGGGGAATTGGACTATGGCTACACCTTC

clone_size: NA
v_call: TRBV5-1
d_call: TRBD1
j_call: TRBJ2-7
cdr3_aa: CATSDSAEGQGKFYEQYF
cdr3_nt: TGCGCCACCTCCGACTCGGCTGAAGGACAGGGGAAGTTCTACGAGCAGTACTTC

clone_size: NA
v_call: TRBV5-8
d_call: NA
j_call: TRBJ1-1
cdr3_aa: CASNPGENTEAFF
cdr3_nt: TGTGCCAGCAACCCGGGAGAAAACACTGAAGCTTTCTTT

clone_size: NA
v_call: TRBV19
d_call: NA
j_call: TRBJ1-3
cdr3_aa: CASTLTAHSGNTIYF
cdr3_nt: TGTGCCAGTACCTTGACAGCCCACTCTGGAAACACCATATATTTT

clone_size: NA
v_call: TRBV5-4
d_call: TRBD2
j_call: TRBJ2-5
cdr3_aa: CASSTGLAGKETQYF
cdr3_nt: TGTGCCAGCAGCACCGGACTAGCGGGGAAAGAGACCCAGTACTTC

clone_size: NA
v_call: TRBV19
d_call: TRBD1
j_call: TRBJ2-3
cdr3_aa: CASSIEGRSRGRDTQYF
cdr3_nt: TGTGCCAGTAGTATAGAGGGTAGGAGCAGGGGGCGAGATACGCAGTATTTT

clone_size: NA
v_call: TRBV6-1
d_call: NA
j_call: TRBJ2-7
cdr3_aa: CASSETITAYEQYF
cdr3_nt: TGTGCCAGCAGTGAAACCATCACTGCCTACGAGCAGTACTTC

clone_size: once
v_call: TRBV15
d_call: TRBD2
j_call: TRBJ2-1
cdr3_aa: CATSRELAGGNEQFF
cdr3_nt: TGTGCCACCAGCAGAGAACTAGCGGGGGGTAATGAGCAGTTCTTC

clone_size: NA
v_call: TRBV11-1
d_call: NA
j_call: TRBJ2-1
cdr3_aa: CASSAKGGMFHEQFF
cdr3_nt: TGTGCCAGCAGCGCGAAGGGGGGGATGTTTCATGAGCAGTTCTTC

clone_size: NA
v_call: TRBV7-9
d_call: TRBD1
j_call: TRBJ1-1
cdr3_aa: CASSSTSTGPGTEAFF
cdr3_nt: TGTGCCAGCAGCTCCACGTCGACAGGGCCGGGCACTGAAGCTTTCTTT

clone_size: NA
v_call: TRBV6-1
d_call: TRBD2
j_call: TRBJ2-3
cdr3_aa: CASSEAVGGGSDTQYF
cdr3_nt: TGTGCCAGCAGTGAAGCTGTTGGGGGGGGGTCAGATACGCAGTATTTT

clone_size: once
v_call: TRBV15
d_call: NA
j_call: TRBJ1-2
cdr3_aa: CATSRVDGNGYTF
cdr3_nt: TGTGCCACCAGCAGAGTTGACGGGAATGGCTACACCTTC

clone_size: NA
v_call: TRBV19
d_call: TRBD1
j_call: TRBJ2-5
cdr3_aa: CASKSQQGFETQYF
cdr3_nt: TGTGCCAGTAAAAGCCAACAGGGGTTTGAGACCCAGTACTTC

clone_size: NA
v_call: TRBV6-1
d_call: NA
j_call: TRBJ2-1
cdr3_aa: CASSARGLRNEQFF
cdr3_nt: TGTGCCAGCAGTGCCAGGGGACTACGCAATGAGCAGTTCTTC

clone_size: NA
v_call: TRBV9
d_call: TRBD1
j_call: TRBJ2-2
cdr3_aa: CASSVETGARQGWDTGELFF
cdr3_nt: TGTGCCAGCAGCGTAGAGACAGGGGCTAGACAGGGGTGGGACACCGGGGAGCTGTTTTTT

clone_size: NA
v_call: TRBV7-2
d_call: NA
j_call: TRBJ1-2
cdr3_aa: CASSLPPQATYGYTF
cdr3_nt: TGTGCCAGCAGCTTACCCCCGCAGGCTACCTATGGCTACACCTTC

clone_size: once
v_call: TRBV14
d_call: NA
j_call: TRBJ2-7
cdr3_aa: CASSRREQGYEQYF
cdr3_nt: TGTGCCAGCAGTCGCAGGGAACAGGGCTACGAGCAGTACTTC

clone_size: NA
v_call: TRBV4-3
d_call: NA
j_call: TRBJ1-1
cdr3_aa: CASSQDRGVAFF
cdr3_nt: TGCGCCAGCAGCCAAGATCGGGGTGTAGCTTTCTTT

clone_size: NA
v_call: TRBV5-6
d_call: NA
j_call: TRBJ1-1
cdr3_aa: CASSSVTGMNTEAFF
cdr3_nt: TGTGCCAGCAGCTCAGTAACAGGGATGAACACTGAAGCTTTCTTT

clone_size: NA
v_call: TRBV5-1
d_call: NA
j_call: TRBJ2-1
cdr3_aa: CASSITYNEQFF
cdr3_nt: TGCGCCAGCAGCATTACCTACAATGAGCAGTTCTTC

clone_size: NA
v_call: TRBV5-6
d_call: NA
j_call: TRBJ1-5
cdr3_aa: CASSLGAAGGNQPQHF
cdr3_nt: TGTGCCAGCAGCTTGGGGGCCGCGGGGGGCAATCAGCCCCAGCATTTT

clone_size: NA
v_call: TRBV7-9
d_call: NA
j_call: TRBJ2-7
cdr3_aa: CASSVFIDGVYEQYF
cdr3_nt: TGTGCCAGCAGCGTATTCATAGACGGGGTCTACGAGCAGTACTTC

clone_size: NA
v_call: TRBV11-2
d_call: TRBD2
j_call: TRBJ2-5
cdr3_aa: CASSWSGGRAQETQYF
cdr3_nt: TGTGCCAGCAGCTGGAGCGGGGGGCGAGCGCAGGAGACCCAGTACTTC

clone_size: NA
v_call: TRBV5-4
d_call: NA
j_call: TRBJ2-3
cdr3_aa: CASSSFGGARRNTQYF
cdr3_nt: TGTGCCAGCAGCTCCTTTGGGGGCGCCCGAAGGAATACGCAGTATTTT

clone_size: NA
v_call: TRBV7-2
d_call: TRBD2
j_call: TRBJ2-5
cdr3_aa: CAGSTGGVDQETQYF
cdr3_nt: TGTGCCGGCAGCACCGGGGGGGTTGACCAAGAGACCCAGTACTTC

clone_size: NA
v_call: TRBV7-8
d_call: NA
j_call: TRBJ1-4
cdr3_aa: CASSLGRQPTNEKLFF
cdr3_nt: TGTGCCAGCAGCTTAGGCAGACAGCCGACTAATGAAAAACTGTTTTTT

clone_size: NA
v_call: TRBV14
d_call: TRBD1
j_call: TRBJ2-7
cdr3_aa: CASSQGWPTLDREYF
cdr3_nt: TGTGCCAGCAGCCAAGGGTGGCCAACTCTGGACAGGGAATACTTC

clone_size: NA
v_call: TRBV9
d_call: TRBD1
j_call: TRBJ1-4
cdr3_aa: CASSAGTGVEKLFF
cdr3_nt: TGTGCCAGCAGCGCCGGGACAGGGGTCGAAAAACTGTTTTTT

clone_size: NA
v_call: TRBV5-4
d_call: TRBD1
j_call: TRBJ2-3
cdr3_aa: CASADRANTDTQYF
cdr3_nt: TGTGCCAGCGCGGACAGGGCCAACACAGATACGCAGTATTTT

clone_size: NA
v_call: TRBV7-2
d_call: NA
j_call: TRBJ1-2
cdr3_aa: CASSLTTGTNNYGYTF
cdr3_nt: TGTGCCAGCAGCTTAACCACAGGGACCAATAACTATGGCTACACCTTC

clone_size: NA
v_call: TRBV11-1
d_call: NA
j_call: TRBJ1-1
cdr3_aa: CASSRATEAFF
cdr3_nt: TGTGCCAGCAGCCGAGCCACTGAAGCTTTCTTT

clone_size: NA
v_call: TRBV5-4
d_call: TRBD2
j_call: TRBJ2-1
cdr3_aa: CASSLGTSGISYNEQFF
cdr3_nt: TGTGCCAGCAGCTTGGGGACTAGCGGTATATCCTACAATGAGCAGTTCTTC

clone_size: once
v_call: TRBV4-1
d_call: NA
j_call: TRBJ2-7
cdr3_aa: CASSQGQSSYEQYF
cdr3_nt: TGCGCCAGCAGCCAAGGACAGAGCTCCTACGAGCAGTACTTC

clone_size: NA
v_call: TRBV6-5
d_call: NA
j_call: TRBJ2-7
cdr3_aa: CASSYSGKEQYF
cdr3_nt: TGTGCCAGCAGTTACTCCGGGAAGGAGCAGTACTTC

clone_size: NA
v_call: TRBV15
d_call: NA
j_call: TRBJ2-2
cdr3_aa: CATSRESGGTGELFF
cdr3_nt: TGTGCCACCAGCAGAGAGAGTGGAGGGACCGGGGAGCTGTTTTTT

clone_size: NA
v_call: TRBV7-2
d_call: NA
j_call: TRBJ1-5
cdr3_aa: CASSLITGGGNQPQHF
cdr3_nt: TGTGCCAGCAGCTTAATAACGGGGGGCGGCAATCAGCCCCAGCATTTT

clone_size: NA
v_call: TRBV6-5
d_call: NA
j_call: TRBJ1-2
cdr3_aa: CASSPDRYYGYTF
cdr3_nt: TGTGCCAGCAGTCCCGACAGATACTATGGCTACACCTTC

clone_size: NA
v_call: TRBV6-4
d_call: TRBD1
j_call: TRBJ1-2
cdr3_aa: CASSEPWGQGVGYGYTF
cdr3_nt: TGTGCCAGCAGTGAACCCTGGGGACAGGGCGTCGGCTATGGCTACACCTTC